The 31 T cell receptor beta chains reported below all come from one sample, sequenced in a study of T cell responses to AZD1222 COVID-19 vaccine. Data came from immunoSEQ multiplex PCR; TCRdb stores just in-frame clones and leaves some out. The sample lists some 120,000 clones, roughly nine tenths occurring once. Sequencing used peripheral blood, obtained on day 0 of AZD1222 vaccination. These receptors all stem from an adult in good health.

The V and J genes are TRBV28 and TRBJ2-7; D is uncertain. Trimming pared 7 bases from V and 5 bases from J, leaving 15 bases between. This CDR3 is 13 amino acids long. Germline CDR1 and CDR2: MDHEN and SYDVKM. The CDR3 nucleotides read TGTGCCAGCACGCCTGCGGATCTCAACGAGCAGTACTTC. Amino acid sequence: CASTPADLNEQYF.

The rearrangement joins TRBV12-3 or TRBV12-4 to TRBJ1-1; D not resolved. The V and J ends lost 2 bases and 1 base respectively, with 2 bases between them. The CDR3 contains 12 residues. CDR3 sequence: CASSLQNTEAFF. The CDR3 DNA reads TGTGCCAGCAGTTTACAGAACACTGAAGCTTTCTTT.

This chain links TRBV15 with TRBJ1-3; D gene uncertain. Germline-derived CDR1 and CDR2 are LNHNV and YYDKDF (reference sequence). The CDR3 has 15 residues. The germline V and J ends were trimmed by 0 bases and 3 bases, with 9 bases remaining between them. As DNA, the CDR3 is TGTGCCACCAGCAGAGATCCAGGCGGTGGAAACACCATATATTTT. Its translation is CATSRDPGGGNTIYF.

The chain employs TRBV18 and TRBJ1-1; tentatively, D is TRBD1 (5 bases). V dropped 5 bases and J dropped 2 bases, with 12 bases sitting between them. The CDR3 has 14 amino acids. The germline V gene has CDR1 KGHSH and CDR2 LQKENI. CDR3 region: CASSSAGGNTEAFF. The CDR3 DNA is TGTGCCAGCTCATCAGCGGGGGGTAACACTGAAGCTTTCTTT.

The CDR3 nucleotides read TGTGCCAGCAGCTCCCACAACTACGAGCAGTACTTC. Translating gives CASSSHNYEQYF. V usage is TRBV7-2 and J usage is TRBJ2-7; unclear D gene. V was shortened by 4 bases and J by 3 bases, with 7 bases between the two germline ends. The CDR3 totals 12 residues. Germline V gene lookup returns CDR1 SGHTA and CDR2 FQGNSA.

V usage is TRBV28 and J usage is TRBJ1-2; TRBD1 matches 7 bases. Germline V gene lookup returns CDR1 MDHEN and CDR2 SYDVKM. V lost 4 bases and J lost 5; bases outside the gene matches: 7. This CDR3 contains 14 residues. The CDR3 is CASSSGTVLYGYTF. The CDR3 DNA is TGTGCCAGCAGTTCAGGGACAGTCTTATATGGCTACACCTTC.

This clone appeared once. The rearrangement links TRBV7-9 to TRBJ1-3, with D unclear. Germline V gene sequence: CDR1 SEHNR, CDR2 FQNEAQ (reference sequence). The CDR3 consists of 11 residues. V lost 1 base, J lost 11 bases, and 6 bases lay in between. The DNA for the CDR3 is TGTGCCAGCAGCTTAGGCCTTTCCATATATTTT. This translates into CASSLGLSIYF.

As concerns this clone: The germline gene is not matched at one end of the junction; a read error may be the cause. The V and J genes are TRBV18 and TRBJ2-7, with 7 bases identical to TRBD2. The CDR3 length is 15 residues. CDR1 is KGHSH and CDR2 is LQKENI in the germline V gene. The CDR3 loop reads CASSPAGGSSHEQYF. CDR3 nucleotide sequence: TGTGCCAGCTCACCCGCTGGCGGGAGCTCCCACGAGCAGTACTTC.

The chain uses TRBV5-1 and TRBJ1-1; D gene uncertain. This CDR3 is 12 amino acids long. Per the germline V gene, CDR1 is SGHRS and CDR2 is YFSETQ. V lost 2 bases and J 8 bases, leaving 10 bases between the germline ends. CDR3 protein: CASSFGQTEAFF. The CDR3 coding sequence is TGCGCCAGCAGCTTCGGCCAGACAGAAGCTTTCTTT.

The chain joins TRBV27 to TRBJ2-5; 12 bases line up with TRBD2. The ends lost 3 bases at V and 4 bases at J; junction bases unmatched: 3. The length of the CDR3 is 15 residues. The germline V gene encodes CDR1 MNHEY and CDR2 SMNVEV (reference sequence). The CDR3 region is CASSLSSGGGETQYF. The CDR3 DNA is TGTGCCAGCAGTTTGTCTAGCGGGGGGGGAGAGACCCAGTACTTC.

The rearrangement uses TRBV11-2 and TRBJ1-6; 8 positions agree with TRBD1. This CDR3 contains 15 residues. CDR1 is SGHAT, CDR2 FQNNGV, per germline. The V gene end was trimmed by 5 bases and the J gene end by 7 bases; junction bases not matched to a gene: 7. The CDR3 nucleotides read TGTGCCAGCAGCACCCAGGGGGCGTCCAATTCACCCCTCCACTTT. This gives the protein CASSTQGASNSPLHF.

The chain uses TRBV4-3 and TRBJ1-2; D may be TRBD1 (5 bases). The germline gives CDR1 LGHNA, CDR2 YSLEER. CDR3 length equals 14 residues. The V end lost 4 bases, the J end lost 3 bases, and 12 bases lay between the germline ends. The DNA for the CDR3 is TGCGCCAGCAGCCGTCAACAGGACTACTATGGCTACACCTTC. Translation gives CASSRQQDYYGYTF.

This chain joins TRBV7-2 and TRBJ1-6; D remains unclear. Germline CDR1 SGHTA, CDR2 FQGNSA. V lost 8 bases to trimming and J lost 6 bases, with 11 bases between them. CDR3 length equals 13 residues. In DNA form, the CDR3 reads TGTGCCAGCGGGCAGAGACTTAATTCACCCCTCCACTTT. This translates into CASGQRLNSPLHF.

CDR3 sequence reads: CASSLTGSGSPLHF. The CDR3 DNA sequence: TGTGCCAGCAGTCTTACAGGGAGCGGGTCACCCCTCCACTTT. The chain is built from TRBV6-5 and TRBJ1-6; D is perhaps TRBD1 (6 bases). With 5 bases removed from V and 10 bases from J, the gap between germline ends came to 15 bases. The CDR3 has 14 amino acids. Germline-derived CDR1 and CDR2 are MNHEY and SVGAGI.

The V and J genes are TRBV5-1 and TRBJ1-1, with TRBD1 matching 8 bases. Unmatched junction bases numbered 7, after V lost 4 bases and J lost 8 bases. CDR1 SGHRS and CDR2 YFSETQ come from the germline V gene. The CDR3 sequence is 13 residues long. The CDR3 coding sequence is TGCGCCAGCAGCCTCGGGACAGGATTGGAAGCTTTCTTT. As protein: CASSLGTGLEAFF.

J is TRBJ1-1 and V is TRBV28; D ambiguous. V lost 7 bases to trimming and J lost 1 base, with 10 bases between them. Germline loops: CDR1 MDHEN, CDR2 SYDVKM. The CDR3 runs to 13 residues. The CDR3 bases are TGTGCCAGCACCCAATGGGGGAACACTGAAGCTTTCTTT. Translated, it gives CASTQWGNTEAFF. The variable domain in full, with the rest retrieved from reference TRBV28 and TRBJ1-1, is DVKVTQSSRYLVKRTGEKVFLECVQDMDHENMFWYRQDPGLGLRLIYFSYDVKMKEKGDIPEGYSVSREKKERFSLILESASTNQTSMYLCASTQWGNTEAFFGQGTRLTVV.

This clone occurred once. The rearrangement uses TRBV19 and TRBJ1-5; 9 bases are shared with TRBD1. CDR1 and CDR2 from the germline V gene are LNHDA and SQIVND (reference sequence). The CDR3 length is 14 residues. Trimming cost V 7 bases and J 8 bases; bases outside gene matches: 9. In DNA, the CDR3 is TGTGCCAGTAACCCCGGGACAGGGAGAGAGCCCCAGCATTTT. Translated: CASNPGTGREPQHF.

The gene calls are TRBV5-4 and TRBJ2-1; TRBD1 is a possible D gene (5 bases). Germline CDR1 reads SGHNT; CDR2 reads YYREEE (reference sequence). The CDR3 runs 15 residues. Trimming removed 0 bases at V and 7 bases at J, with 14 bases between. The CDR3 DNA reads TGTGCCAGCAGCTTGGCAGGGCCCCTACCAAATGAGCAGTTCTTC. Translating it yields CASSLAGPLPNEQFF.

CDR3 sequence reads: CASSQDPWKVSEAFF. CDR3 bases: TGTGCCAGCAGCCAAGATCCTTGGAAGGTTTCGGAAGCTTTCTTT. The chain combines TRBV14 with TRBJ1-1; no firm D call. V lost 0 bases, J lost 8 bases, and 16 bases lay in between. CDR3 length equals 15 residues. Germline CDR1 reads SGHDN; CDR2 reads FVKESK.

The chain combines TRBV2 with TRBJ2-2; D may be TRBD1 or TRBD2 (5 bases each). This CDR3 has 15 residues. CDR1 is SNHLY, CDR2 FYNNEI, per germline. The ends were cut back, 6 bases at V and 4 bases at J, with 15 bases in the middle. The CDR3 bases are TGTGCCAGCAGGGGACGGAAGGTCGGCACCGGGGAGCTGTTTTTT. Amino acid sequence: CASRGRKVGTGELFF.

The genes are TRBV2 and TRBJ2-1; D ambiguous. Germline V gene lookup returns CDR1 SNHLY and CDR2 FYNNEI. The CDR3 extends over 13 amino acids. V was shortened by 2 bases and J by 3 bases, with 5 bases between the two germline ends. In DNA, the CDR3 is TGTGCCAGCAGTGAAACAAACTACAATGAGCAGTTCTTC. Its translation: CASSETNYNEQFF.

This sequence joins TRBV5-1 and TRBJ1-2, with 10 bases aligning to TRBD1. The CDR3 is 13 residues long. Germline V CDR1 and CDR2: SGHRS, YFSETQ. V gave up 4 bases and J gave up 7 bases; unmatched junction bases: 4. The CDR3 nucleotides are TGCGCCAGCAGCCCGGGACAGGGGACTGGCTACACCTTC. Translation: CASSPGQGTGYTF.

This chain's CDR3 is CATSDFTGGGRRETQYF. CDR3 DNA: TGTGCCACCAGTGATTTTACGGGCGGCGGGAGACGTGAGACCCAGTACTTC. The chain couples TRBV24-1 to TRBJ2-5, with 7 bases matching TRBD2. Germline-derived CDR1 and CDR2 are KGHDR and SFDVKD. The CDR3 is 17 residues long. V shed 1 base and J 5 bases; nucleotides not matched to a gene: 12.

The DNA of the CDR3 is TGTGCCAGCAGCCCCCAGAACACTGAAGCTTTCTTT. Translated: CASSPQNTEAFF. This sequence joins TRBV11-1 and TRBJ1-1; D uncertain. The CDR3 runs 12 residues. V shed 5 bases and J shed 1 base, with 5 bases lying between them. Germline assignment: CDR1 SGHAT and CDR2 FQDESV (reference sequence).

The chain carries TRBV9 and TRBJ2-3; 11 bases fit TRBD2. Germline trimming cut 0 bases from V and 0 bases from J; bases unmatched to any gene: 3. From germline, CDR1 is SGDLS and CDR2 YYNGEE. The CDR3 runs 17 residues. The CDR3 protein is CASSVGTSGFSTDTQYF. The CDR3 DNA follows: TGTGCCAGCAGCGTAGGGACTAGCGGGTTTAGCACAGATACGCAGTATTTT.

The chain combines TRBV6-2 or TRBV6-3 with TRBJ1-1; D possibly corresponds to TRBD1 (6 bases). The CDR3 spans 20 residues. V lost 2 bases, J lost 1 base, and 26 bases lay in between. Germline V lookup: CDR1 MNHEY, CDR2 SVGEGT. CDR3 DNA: TGTGCCAGCAGTTACCCTGTGGGGTCCGGGACACGGGGAAGGAACACTGAAGCTTTCTTT. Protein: CASSYPVGSGTRGRNTEAFF.

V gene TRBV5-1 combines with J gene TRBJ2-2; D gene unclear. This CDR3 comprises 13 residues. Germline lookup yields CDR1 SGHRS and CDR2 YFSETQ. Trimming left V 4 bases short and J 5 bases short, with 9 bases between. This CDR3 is CASSERETGELFF. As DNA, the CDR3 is TGCGCCAGCAGCGAACGAGAAACCGGGGAGCTGTTTTTT.

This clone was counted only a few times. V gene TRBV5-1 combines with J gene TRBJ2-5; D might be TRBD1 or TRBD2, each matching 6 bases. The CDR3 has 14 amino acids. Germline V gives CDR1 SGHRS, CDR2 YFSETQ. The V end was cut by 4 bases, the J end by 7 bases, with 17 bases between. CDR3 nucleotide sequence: TGCGCCAGCAGCGCTACAGGAGGGGGAGGGACCCAGTACTTC. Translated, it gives CASSATGGGGTQYF. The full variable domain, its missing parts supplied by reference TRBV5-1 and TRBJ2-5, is KAGVTQTPRYLIKTRGQQVTLSCSPISGHRSVSWYQQTPGQGLQFLFEYFSETQRNKGNFPGRFSGRQFSNSRSEMNVSTLELGDSALYLCASSATGGGGTQYFGPGTRLLVL.

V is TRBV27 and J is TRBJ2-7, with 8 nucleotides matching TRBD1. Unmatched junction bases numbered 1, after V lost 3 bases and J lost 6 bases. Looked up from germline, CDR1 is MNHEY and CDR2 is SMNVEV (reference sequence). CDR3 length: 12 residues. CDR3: CASSFTGGEQYF. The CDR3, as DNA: TGTGCCAGCAGTTTTACAGGGGGCGAGCAGTACTTC.

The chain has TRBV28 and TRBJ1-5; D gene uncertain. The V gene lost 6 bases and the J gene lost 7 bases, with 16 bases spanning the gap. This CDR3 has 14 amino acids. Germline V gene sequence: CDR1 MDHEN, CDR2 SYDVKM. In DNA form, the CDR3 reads TGTGCCAGCAGCCTTCGGACCGGGTGGCAGCCCCAGCATTTT. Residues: CASSLRTGWQPQHF.

The DNA for the CDR3 is TGCGCCAGCAGTTTTAGGAAGGACTATGGCTACACCTTC. Translated, it gives CASSFRKDYGYTF. This chain uses TRBV10-2 with TRBJ1-2; no clear D gene. The CDR3 length is 13 residues. The V end was cut by 5 bases, the J end by 3 bases, with 10 bases between. CDR1 WSHSY and CDR2 SAAADI come from the germline V gene.